The 19 T cell receptor beta chains presented below share a single source sample, sequenced in a study of blood T cell repertoires in COVID-19. TCRdb keeps only in-frame clones here, not all; method: immunoSEQ multiplex PCR. Of roughly 370,000 clones in the sample, around nine tenths are singletons; the top ten hold approximately 9.3%. The specimen sequenced was PBMCs or T cells enriched from blood (not recorded which). Receptors originate from a woman between 50 and 59 years old who had recovered from COVID-19.

The rearrangement links TRBV7-2 to TRBJ2-3; D gene unclear. CDR1 is SGHTA, CDR2 FQGNSA, per germline. Trimming pared 5 bases from V and 0 bases from J, leaving 21 bases between. This CDR3 contains 18 residues. The CDR3 loop reads CASSARPENRPSTDTQYF. The DNA of the CDR3 is TGTGCCAGCAGCGCCCGACCGGAGAACCGTCCTAGCACAGATACGCAGTATTTT.

V is TRBV7-2 and J is TRBJ1-1; unclear D gene. V lost 1 base to trimming and J lost 1 base, with 7 bases between them. The germline V gene encodes CDR1 SGHTA and CDR2 FQGNSA. The CDR3 runs to 14 residues. The CDR3 here is CASSLGHQNTEAFF. DNA of the CDR3: TGTGCCAGCAGCTTAGGACACCAGAACACTGAAGCTTTCTTT.

This sequence joins TRBV5-1 and TRBJ1-6; TRBD1 is a possible D gene (6 bases). V was shortened by 4 bases and J by 1 base, with 9 bases between the two germline ends. The CDR3 is 15 amino acids. The germline CDR1 and CDR2 sequences are SGHRS and YFSETQ. The CDR3 sequence is CASSQGGSYNSPLHF. The DNA of the CDR3 is TGCGCCAGCAGCCAAGGGGGTTCCTATAATTCACCCCTCCACTTT.

The V and J genes are TRBV6-1 and TRBJ2-1; no firm D call. V was pared by 2 bases and J by 7 bases, with 9 bases between. The CDR3 has 13 residues. Germline V gene data show CDR1 as MNHNS and CDR2 as SASEGT. CDR3 loop: CASSEWAANEQFF. CDR3 nucleotides: TGTGCCAGCAGTGAATGGGCAGCAAATGAGCAGTTCTTC.

The chain recombines TRBV29-1 with TRBJ2-7, with 7 bases fitting TRBD1. V lost 7 bases, J lost 6 bases, and 9 bases stayed unmatched. The V gene's germline CDR1 is SQVTM and CDR2 ANQGSEA. The CDR3 is 12 residues long. In DNA, the CDR3 is TGCAGCGCACAGGGGATGGGCGTCGAGCAGTACTTC. This encodes CSAQGMGVEQYF.

The chain joins TRBV10-2 to TRBJ2-1; D is unclear. V lost 3 bases, J lost 5 bases, and 14 bases lay in between. The CDR3 length is 15 residues. The germline CDR1 and CDR2 sequences are WSHSY and SAAADI. The CDR3 is CASSEYDRSHNEQFF. The CDR3 DNA is TGCGCCAGCAGTGAATACGACCGGAGTCACAATGAGCAGTTCTTC.

V is TRBV29-1 and J is TRBJ2-7; 7 bases agree with TRBD1. The J segment lost 2 bases and the V segment lost 5 bases, leaving 6 bases of the junction unmatched. Germline loops: CDR1 SQVTM, CDR2 ANQGSEA. This CDR3 is built from 13 residues. This chain's CDR3 is CSVIPQGAYEQYF. The CDR3 region has the DNA TGCAGCGTTATCCCCCAGGGGGCCTACGAGCAGTACTTC.

The rearrangement links TRBV4-3 to TRBJ2-1; no firm D call. This CDR3 is built from 14 residues. Germline V gives CDR1 LGHNA, CDR2 YSLEER. Trimming removed 1 base at V and 1 base at J, with 5 bases between. The CDR3 nucleotides read TGCGCCAGCAGCCAAGTCGGGTCCTACAATGAGCAGTTCTTC. Translating gives CASSQVGSYNEQFF.

This chain uses TRBV5-1 with TRBJ2-7; D is unresolved. V gave up 4 bases and J gave up 3 bases, with 14 bases separating them. CDR1 is SGHRS, CDR2 YFSETQ, per germline. The CDR3 length is 14 residues. The CDR3 protein is CASSPGEYGYEQYF. As DNA, the CDR3 is TGCGCCAGCAGCCCTGGAGAGTACGGCTACGAGCAGTACTTC.

The chain has TRBV10-3 and TRBJ1-5; the match to TRBD1 covers 8 bases. This CDR3 comprises 20 residues. The junction had 20 bases not matched to a gene; V was cut back by 7 bases and J by 0 bases. Looked up from germline, CDR1 is ENHRY and CDR2 is SYGVKD. The CDR3 DNA reads as TGTGCCATCAATCTTGGGGTGTCGGACAGGGCGGTGGATAGCAATCAGCCCCAGCATTTT. Protein: CAINLGVSDRAVDSNQPQHF.

The chain employs TRBV4-1 and TRBJ2-7; TRBD2 matches at 7 bases. V shed 1 base and J 1 base; nucleotides not matched to a gene: 16. This CDR3 has 19 residues. Germline V lookup: CDR1 MGHRA, CDR2 YSYEKL. The CDR3 loop is CASSQVAPGGRVGSYEQYF. CDR3 in DNA: TGCGCCAGCAGCCAAGTCGCCCCGGGGGGAAGGGTTGGATCCTACGAGCAGTACTTC.

V gene TRBV7-6 combines with J gene TRBJ2-2; TRBD2 might be the D (5 bases). Trimming took off 5 bases at V and 3 bases at J, with 13 bases between the two ends. The germline V gene has CDR1 SGHVS and CDR2 FNYEAQ. The CDR3 is 15 amino acids. As DNA, the CDR3 is TGTGCCAGCAGCCCGGGATATTTGGACACCGGGGAGCTGTTTTTT. This codes for CASSPGYLDTGELFF.

In its sample, this clone was seen a few times. The rearrangement joins TRBV6-5 to TRBJ1-2, with D uncertain. The CDR3 has 15 residues. Trimming shortened V by 6 bases and J by 1 base, and 15 bases separated the two germline ends. CDR1 and CDR2 from the germline V gene are MNHEY and SVGAGI. CDR3 sequence reads: CASRVRAAHNYGYTF. The CDR3 coding sequence is TGTGCCAGCAGAGTCCGAGCCGCCCATAACTATGGCTACACCTTC.

V and J are TRBV29-1 and TRBJ1-2, with 9 bases lining up with TRBD1. Germline CDR1 is SQVTM and CDR2 is ANQGSEA. V shed 2 bases and J 2 bases; nucleotides not matched to a gene: 6. CDR3 length equals 15 residues. CDR3 residues: CSVEKTGTGNYGYTF. In DNA form, the CDR3 reads TGCAGCGTTGAAAAAACCGGGACAGGGAACTATGGCTACACCTTC.

CDR3 sequence reads: CASSSRTGFSPLHF. As DNA, the CDR3 is TGTGCCAGCAGCTCCCGGACAGGTTTCTCACCCCTCCACTTT. The chain couples TRBV13 to TRBJ1-6; TRBD1 agrees at 7 bases. V lost 4 bases and J lost 10; bases outside the gene matches: 7. Germline CDR1 reads PRHDT; CDR2 reads FYEKMQ (reference sequence). The CDR3 totals 14 residues.

Only a few counts were recorded for this clone. V is TRBV5-4 and J is TRBJ2-6, with D maybe TRBD1 (7 bases). CDR3 length equals 16 residues. V shed 7 bases and J shed 2 bases, with 16 bases lying between them. CDR1 is SGHNT and CDR2 is YYREEE in the germline V gene (reference sequence). The CDR3 loop reads CASRPGGQAGANVLTF. The CDR3 DNA follows: TGTGCCAGCCGCCCAGGGGGGCAGGCTGGGGCCAACGTCCTGACTTTC.

The rearrangement joins TRBV9 to TRBJ2-3, with D unclear. Germline values: CDR1 SGDLS, CDR2 YYNGEE. Trimming took 4 bases from V and 2 from J, leaving 14 bases between them. The CDR3 has 15 amino acids. The CDR3 here is CASSSRDFFTDTQYF. Written as DNA, the CDR3 is TGTGCCAGCAGCAGTAGAGACTTCTTCACAGATACGCAGTATTTT.

V and J are TRBV6-1 and TRBJ2-7; no reliable D call. Trimming removed 1 base at V and 2 bases at J, with 9 bases between. CDR1 is MNHNS, CDR2 SASEGT, per germline. This CDR3 region has 14 residues. CDR3 in amino acids: CASSEGQVAYEQYF. CDR3 coding DNA: TGTGCCAGCAGTGAAGGGCAGGTCGCCTACGAGCAGTACTTC.

This chain links TRBV9 with TRBJ2-5; 8 positions match TRBD2. CDR3 size: 13 residues. V dropped 4 bases and J dropped 8; count of bases not matched to a gene: 7. Germline loops: CDR1 SGDLS, CDR2 YYNGEE. CDR3 residues: CASSSPGLVTQYF. CDR3 bases: TGTGCCAGCAGCTCACCGGGACTAGTCACCCAGTACTTC.